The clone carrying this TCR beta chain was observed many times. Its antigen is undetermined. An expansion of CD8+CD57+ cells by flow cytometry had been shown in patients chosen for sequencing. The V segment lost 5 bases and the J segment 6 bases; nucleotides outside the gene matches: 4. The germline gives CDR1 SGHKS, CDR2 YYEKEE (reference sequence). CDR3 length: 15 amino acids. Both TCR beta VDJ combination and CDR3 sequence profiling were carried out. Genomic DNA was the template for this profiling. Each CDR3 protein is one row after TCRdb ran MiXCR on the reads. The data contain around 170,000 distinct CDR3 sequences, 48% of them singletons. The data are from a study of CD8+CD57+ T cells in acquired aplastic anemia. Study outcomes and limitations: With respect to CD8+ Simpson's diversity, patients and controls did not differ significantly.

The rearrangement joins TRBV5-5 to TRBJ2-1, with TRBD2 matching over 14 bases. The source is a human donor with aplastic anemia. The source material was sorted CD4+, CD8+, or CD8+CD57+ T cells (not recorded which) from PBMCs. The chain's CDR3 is CASRPGTSGSNEQFF. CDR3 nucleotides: TGTGCCAGCAGGCCTGGGACTAGCGGGAGCAATGAGCAGTTCTTC. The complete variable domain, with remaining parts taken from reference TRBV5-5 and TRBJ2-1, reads DAGVTQSPTHLIKTRGQQVTLRCSPISGHKSVSWYQQVLGQGPQFIFQYYEKEERGRGNFPDRFSARQFPNYSSELNVNALLLGDSALYLCASRPGTSGSNEQFFGPGTRLTVL.